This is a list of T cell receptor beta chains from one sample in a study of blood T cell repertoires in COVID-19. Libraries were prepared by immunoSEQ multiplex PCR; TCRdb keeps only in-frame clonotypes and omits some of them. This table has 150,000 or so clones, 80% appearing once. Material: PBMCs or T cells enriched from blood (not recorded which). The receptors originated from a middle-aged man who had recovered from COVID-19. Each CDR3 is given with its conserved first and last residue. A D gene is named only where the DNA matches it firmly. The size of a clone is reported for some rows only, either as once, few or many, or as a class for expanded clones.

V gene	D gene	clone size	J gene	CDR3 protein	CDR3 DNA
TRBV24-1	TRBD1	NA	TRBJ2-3	CATSVGGQGTDTQYF	TGTGCCACCAGTGTAGGGGGACAGGGCACAGATACGCAGTATTTT
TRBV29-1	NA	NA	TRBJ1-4	CSVHRGDDEKLFF	TGCAGCGTCCACCGGGGGGATGATGAAAAACTGTTTTTT
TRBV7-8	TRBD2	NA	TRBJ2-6	CASSTSGGLSGANVLTF	TGTGCCAGCAGCACCAGCGGGGGGCTCTCTGGGGCCAACGTCCTGACTTTC
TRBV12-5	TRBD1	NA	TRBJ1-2	CASGLVRGDRRSYGYTF	TGTGCTAGTGGTTTGGTACGGGGGGACAGGAGGTCCTATGGCTACACCTTC
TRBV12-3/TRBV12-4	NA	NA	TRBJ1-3	CASSFSGGNTIYF	TGTGCCAGCAGTTTCTCAGGGGGAAACACCATATATTTT
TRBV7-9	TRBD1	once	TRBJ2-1	CASSLGGGWNEQFF	TGTGCCAGCAGCTTAGGAGGGGGCTGGAATGAGCAGTTCTTC
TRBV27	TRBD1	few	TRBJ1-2	CASSPGTGVRGYTF	TGTGCCAGCAGTCCCGGGACAGGGGTCCGTGGCTACACCTTC
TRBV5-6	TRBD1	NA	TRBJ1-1	CASSSMAGGAGAFF	TGTGCCAGCAGCTCGATGGCAGGGGGCGCGGGAGCTTTCTTT
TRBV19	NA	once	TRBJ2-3	CASSLRLTDTQYF	TGTGCCAGTAGTCTCAGACTTACAGATACGCAGTATTTT
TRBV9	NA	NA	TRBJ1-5	CASSVGDSNQPQHF	TGTGCCAGCAGCGTAGGAGATAGCAATCAGCCCCAGCATTTT
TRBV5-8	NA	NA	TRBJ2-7	CASSLQGTISYEQYF	TGTGCCAGCAGCTTGCAGGGGACCATTTCCTACGAGCAGTACTTC